A single sample gave rise to the 15 T cell receptor beta chains below, sequenced in a study of blood T cells in healthy people across ages. A sample-barcoded 5' primer and a J-beta primer mix were used in a second PCR of roughly 6 to 11 cycles. Using its own MiXCR run on the 5' RACE reads, TCRdb lists one record per CDR3 protein. The table lists some 760,000 distinct CDR3 sequences, around a quarter of them singletons. This same sample was also taken into another study, of T cells of mothers and their children.

Sequencing was done on a sample of blood. These TCRs come from a boy between 5 and 17 years old in good health.

This clonotype was seen more than once but under ten times. The V call is TRBV28, the J call TRBJ1-5, with D unresolved. This CDR3 spans 16 amino acids. V was shortened by 1 base and J by 1 base, with 11 bases between the two germline ends. Germline CDR1 reads MDHEN; CDR2 reads SYDVKM. The CDR3 DNA is TGTGCCAGCAGTTTATTCAAGGGCTTAAGCAATCAGCCCCAGCATTTT. Protein product: CASSLFKGLSNQPQHF.

The J gene is TRBJ1-5, the V gene TRBV6-2 or TRBV6-3; D remains unclear. V lost 1 base and J lost 3, with 10 bases in between. Germline V CDR1 and CDR2: MNHEY, SVGEGT. The CDR3 contains 15 residues. DNA of the CDR3: TGTGCCAGCAGTTACTTGCGAAACCTCAATCAGCCCCAGCATTTT. Amino acid sequence: CASSYLRNLNQPQHF.

The chain uses TRBV20-1 and TRBJ2-3, with 10 positions matching TRBD1. The CDR3 has 15 amino acids. The junction had 7 bases not matched to a gene; V was cut back by 3 bases and J by 4 bases. Germline V CDR1 and CDR2: DFQATT, SNEGSKA (reference sequence). CDR3 sequence (DNA): TGCAGTGCTAGGGCTGGGACAGGGGTAGCAGATACGCAGTATTTT. Translation gives CSARAGTGVADTQYF.

J is TRBJ1-1 and V is TRBV20-1; D may be TRBD1 (6 bases). The CDR3 consists of 11 residues. In germline, CDR1 is DFQATT, CDR2 SNEGSKA (reference sequence). Trimming took off 6 bases at V and 6 bases at J, with 11 bases between the two ends. This CDR3 is CSAPGVSEAFF. CDR3 in DNA: TGCAGTGCCCCAGGGGTCTCTGAAGCTTTCTTT.

A few counts support this clonotype. The V call is TRBV7-9, the J call TRBJ1-1, with 7 bases fitting TRBD1. Germline V gene lookup returns CDR1 SEHNR and CDR2 FQNEAQ (reference sequence). V trimming: 5 bases; J trimming: 10 bases; junction bases outside the gene matches: 7. This CDR3 region has 12 residues. The CDR3 protein is CASSPIHRGAFF. The CDR3, as DNA: TGTGCCAGCAGCCCTATTCACAGGGGAGCTTTCTTT.

This clonotype has just a few counts. The CDR3 here is CSVEQGPEQYF. The CDR3 coding sequence is TGCAGCGTTGAACAGGGCCCCGAGCAGTACTTC. The chain recombines TRBV29-1 with TRBJ2-7, with a weak D call TRBD1 (5 bases). The V and J ends lost 2 bases and 6 bases respectively, with 8 bases between them. Per the germline V gene, CDR1 is SQVTM and CDR2 is ANQGSEA. The CDR3 is made up of 11 amino acids.

The chain combines TRBV28 with TRBJ2-5; TRBD1 is a possible D gene (6 bases). The CDR3 runs to 15 residues. With 6 bases removed from V and 1 base from J, the gap between germline ends came to 15 bases. Germline V gene data show CDR1 as MDHEN and CDR2 as SYDVKM. As DNA, the CDR3 is TGTGCCAGCAGCACGGACAGCCAAACCCAAGAGACCCAGTACTTC. Its translation: CASSTDSQTQETQYF.

This sequence joins TRBV7-6 and TRBJ2-7; 8 bases align to TRBD2. The V gene end was trimmed by 3 bases and the J gene end by 4 bases; junction bases not matched to a gene: 8. The CDR3 spans 15 residues. Looked up from germline, CDR1 is SGHVS and CDR2 is FNYEAQ. The CDR3 bases are TGTGCCAGCAGCTTGGGGCGGGAGGTATTGTACGAGCAGTACTTC. Amino acids: CASSLGREVLYEQYF.

The chain carries TRBV29-1 and TRBJ2-5; D not resolved. The CDR3 consists of 15 residues. CDR1 is SQVTM and CDR2 is ANQGSEA in the germline V gene. V was pared by 0 bases and J by 5 bases, with 16 bases between. The CDR3 reads CSVEDLKWSGETQYF. The CDR3 nucleotides read TGCAGCGTTGAAGATTTGAAGTGGTCTGGGGAGACCCAGTACTTC.

This clonotype was picked up a small number of times. As DNA, the CDR3 is TGCAGTGCTAGCCCCCTAGCGGGAGGGCCATCGAATGAGCAGTTCTTC. This sequence encodes CSASPLAGGPSNEQFF. The chain links TRBV20-1 to TRBJ2-1, with 12 nucleotides matching TRBD2. CDR3 size: 16 residues. Germline V gives CDR1 DFQATT, CDR2 SNEGSKA (reference sequence). V lost 3 bases to trimming and J lost 7 bases; unmatched junction nucleotides: 10.

The V call is TRBV5-6, the J call TRBJ1-4; the D is unclear. CDR1 and CDR2 from the germline V gene are SGHDT and YYEEEE. This CDR3 contains 15 residues. V shed 0 bases and J shed 3 bases, with 9 bases lying between them. In DNA form, the CDR3 reads TGTGCCAGCAGCTTGGGCGGAGGCGCTAATGAAAAACTGTTTTTT. Protein sequence: CASSLGGGANEKLFF.

This chain connects TRBV28 to TRBJ2-7; possibly TRBD1 for D (7 bases). Trimming left V 8 bases short and J 7 bases short, with 18 bases between. The CDR3 has 13 amino acids. Germline V gene data show CDR1 as MDHEN and CDR2 as SYDVKM. DNA of the CDR3: TGTGCCAGCCGGGGGACAGCTCTTCGGGAGCAGTACTTC. Protein sequence: CASRGTALREQYF.

CDR3 region: CASHERGGYNEQFF. Here the CDR3 DNA reads TGTGCCAGTCACGAGCGGGGGGGCTACAATGAGCAGTTCTTC. This chain uses TRBV28 with TRBJ2-1; 10 bases map to TRBD2. This CDR3 contains 14 residues. Per germline, CDR1 MDHEN and CDR2 SYDVKM. Losses at the gene ends were 9 bases for V and 3 bases for J; bases not matched to a gene: 5.

This clonotype was observed a few times. A read error may account for a junction end that differs from germline. The V gene is TRBV9, the J gene TRBJ2-1; perhaps D is TRBD1 or TRBD2 (6 bases each). Looked up from germline, CDR1 is SGDLS and CDR2 is YYNGEE. This CDR3 region has 16 residues. Here the CDR3 reads CASSVSGDRMEETLYF. DNA of the CDR3: TGTGCCAGCAGCGTTTCGGGAGACAGGATGGAAGAGACCCTGTACTTC.

The chain is built from TRBV5-5 and TRBJ2-7; D may be TRBD1 or TRBD2 (6 bases each). Germline V gives CDR1 SGHKS, CDR2 YYEKEE (reference sequence). This CDR3 has 15 amino acids. V was cut by 1 base and J by 3 bases, with 14 bases left in between. This CDR3 is CASSLTWGAVYEQYF. The CDR3 DNA follows: TGTGCCAGCAGCTTGACGTGGGGGGCGGTCTACGAGCAGTACTTC.